These T cell receptor beta chains were read from a single sample in a study of beta chain features in type 1 diabetes. Libraries were prepared by immunoSEQ multiplex PCR; TCRdb keeps only in-frame clonotypes and omits some of them. The data show 900,000 or so clones, with roughly 15% seen just once and 0.023% held by the top ten. Sequencing input: naive CD4+ T cells from blood. The receptors derive from a woman between 18 and 29 years old in good health. The CDR3 runs from the conserved cysteine through the conserved F or W. A D gene is named only where the DNA matches it firmly. The listing skips clone size in some rows; elsewhere it reads once, few, many or a size class.

J gene	D gene	V gene	clone size	CDR3 protein	CDR3 DNA
TRBJ2-1	-	TRBV7-9	few	CASGPDSVPNEQFF	TGTGCCAGCGGCCCGGACTCAGTCCCTAATGAGCAGTTCTTC
TRBJ2-7	TRBD2	TRBV15	-	CATSAIREASYEQYF	TGTGCCACCAGCGCGATACGGGAGGCGTCCTACGAGCAGTACTTC
TRBJ2-2	TRBD2	TRBV6-1	few	CASSLTGGGELFF	TGTGCCAGCAGCCTAACGGGAGGCGGGGAGCTGTTTTTT
TRBJ1-3	-	TRBV13	few	CASSLVGSGNTIYF	TGTGCCAGCAGCTTAGTCGGGTCTGGAAACACCATATATTTT
TRBJ2-1	-	TRBV7-6	-	CASSFSRENTYNEQFF	TGTGCCAGCAGCTTTTCTCGGGAAAACACCTACAATGAGCAGTTCTTC
TRBJ2-1	TRBD1	TRBV5-1	few	CASRPYRQGRPDNEQFF	TGCGCCAGCAGGCCATATCGACAGGGGAGGCCAGACAATGAGCAGTTCTTC
TRBJ1-3	-	TRBV7-4	few	CASSFHSSGNTIYF	TGTGCCAGCAGCTTCCATAGCTCTGGAAACACCATATATTTT
TRBJ1-2	-	TRBV7-9	few	CASSLDESYGYTF	TGTGCCAGCAGCCTGGACGAAAGCTATGGCTACACCTTC
TRBJ2-2	-	TRBV5-1	-	CASSLTGATGELFF	TGCGCCAGCAGCTTGACCGGAGCCACCGGGGAGCTGTTTTTT
TRBJ2-6	-	TRBV19	-	CASMPASGANVLTF	TGTGCCAGTATGCCGGCCTCTGGGGCCAACGTCCTGACTTTC
TRBJ1-4	-	TRBV11-2	-	CASSLAPGTRTDEKLFF	TGTGCCAGCAGCTTAGCCCCCGGGACAAGGACTGATGAAAAACTGTTTTTT
TRBJ2-5	TRBD1	TRBV5-4	few	CASSPGQGYQETQYF	TGTGCCAGCAGCCCTGGACAGGGTTATCAAGAGACCCAGTACTTC
TRBJ2-5	-	TRBV15	-	CATSWPPQETQYF	TGTGCCACCAGTTGGCCCCCTCAAGAGACCCAGTACTTC
TRBJ2-1	TRBD1	TRBV28	few	CASSRDRVGDEQFF	TGTGCCAGCAGTCGCGACAGGGTTGGCGATGAGCAGTTCTTC
TRBJ1-4	-	TRBV28	few	CASSLIGEKLFF	TGTGCCAGCAGTTTAATCGGTGAAAAACTGTTTTTT
TRBJ2-1	-	TRBV6-5	few	CASSSIYNEQFF	TGTGCCAGCAGTTCCATATACAATGAGCAGTTCTTC
TRBJ2-7	TRBD1	TRBV15	-	CATSRDRTGVYPYEQYF	TGTGCCACCAGCAGAGATAGGACAGGGGTTTATCCGTACGAGCAGTACTTC
TRBJ2-5	TRBD2	TRBV19	-	CASEGAGRETQYF	TGTGCCAGTGAGGGAGCGGGAAGAGAGACCCAGTACTTC
TRBJ2-5	TRBD2	TRBV14	-	CASSLNGGGETQYF	TGTGCCAGCAGCCTCAACGGGGGAGGGGAGACCCAGTACTTC
TRBJ2-7	-	TRBV20-1	-	CSALGVYEQYF	TGCAGTGCTCTCGGGGTCTACGAGCAGTACTTC
TRBJ2-7	-	TRBV9	-	CASSAGLPGVEQYF	TGTGCCAGCAGCGCCGGACTACCCGGGGTAGAGCAGTACTTC
TRBJ2-5	-	TRBV4-1	-	CASSQIGGWQETQYF	TGCGCCAGCAGCCAGATTGGGGGTTGGCAAGAGACCCAGTACTTC
TRBJ2-2	-	TRBV7-2	few	CASSFGGVLGGELFF	TGTGCCAGCAGCTTCGGGGGAGTTCTTGGCGGGGAGCTGTTTTTT
TRBJ1-3	-	TRBV6-5	-	CASSYAGRNSGNTIYF	TGTGCCAGCAGTTACGCGGGACGGAATTCTGGAAACACCATATATTTT
TRBJ1-1	-	TRBV10-3	-	CAISEPRIAGRFTEAFF	TGTGCCATCAGTGAGCCTAGAATAGCCGGCCGGTTCACTGAAGCTTTCTTT
TRBJ1-4	-	TRBV19	-	CASAYRDTRNEKLFF	TGTGCCAGTGCCTACCGGGACACCCGTAATGAAAAACTGTTTTTT
TRBJ2-7	-	TRBV11-2	-	CASSGLYEQYF	TGTGCCAGCAGCGGGTTATACGAGCAGTACTTC
TRBJ1-1	-	TRBV27	-	CASSPRGKHTEAFF	TGTGCCAGCAGTCCAAGGGGGAAACACACTGAAGCTTTCTTT
TRBJ2-7	TRBD2	TRBV4-2	-	CASSKASGLSSYEQYF	TGTGCCAGCAGTAAGGCTAGCGGGCTAAGCTCCTACGAGCAGTACTTC
TRBJ2-7	TRBD1	TRBV4-2	-	CASSRGQGTDLFGEQYF	TGTGCCAGCAGCCGAGGACAGGGCACCGATTTGTTTGGCGAGCAGTACTTC
TRBJ1-2	-	TRBV6-6	-	CASSYSSGTPGYGYTF	TGTGCCAGCAGTTACTCCTCCGGGACTCCGGGATATGGCTACACCTTC
TRBJ1-4	-	TRBV15	few	CATSRDTGGEKLFF	TGTGCCACCAGCAGAGATACGGGGGGAGAAAAACTGTTTTTT
TRBJ2-2	-	TRBV4-1	-	CASSQLDVTGELFF	TGCGCCAGCAGCCAACTCGACGTCACCGGGGAGCTGTTTTTT
TRBJ1-2	TRBD1	TRBV28	-	CASSPGTDYGYTF	TGTGCCAGCAGTCCCGGGACAGATTATGGCTACACCTTC
TRBJ1-2	-	TRBV7-2	few	CASSYTGTSDYGYTF	TGTGCCAGCAGTTATACAGGGACGTCAGACTATGGCTACACCTTC
TRBJ2-1	TRBD2	TRBV6-6	-	CASSYFGGGAYNEQFF	TGTGCCAGCAGTTACTTTGGCGGGGGGGCCTACAATGAGCAGTTCTTC
TRBJ2-1	TRBD2	TRBV28	few	CASRSAGEGINEQFF	TGTGCCAGCAGATCGGCGGGAGAGGGAATAAATGAGCAGTTCTTC